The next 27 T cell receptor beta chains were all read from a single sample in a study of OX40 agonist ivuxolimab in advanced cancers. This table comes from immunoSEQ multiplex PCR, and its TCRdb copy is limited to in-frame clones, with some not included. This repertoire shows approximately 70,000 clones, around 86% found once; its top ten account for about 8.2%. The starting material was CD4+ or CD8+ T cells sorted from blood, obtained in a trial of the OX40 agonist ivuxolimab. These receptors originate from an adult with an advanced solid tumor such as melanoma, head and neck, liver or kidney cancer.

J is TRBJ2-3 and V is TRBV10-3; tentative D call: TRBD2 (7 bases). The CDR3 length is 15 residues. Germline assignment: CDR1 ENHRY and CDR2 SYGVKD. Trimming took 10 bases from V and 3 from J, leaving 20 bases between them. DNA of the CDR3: TGTGCCAGTTTCATGGGGGGGGGCCCGACAGATACGCAGTATTTT. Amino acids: CASFMGGGPTDTQYF.

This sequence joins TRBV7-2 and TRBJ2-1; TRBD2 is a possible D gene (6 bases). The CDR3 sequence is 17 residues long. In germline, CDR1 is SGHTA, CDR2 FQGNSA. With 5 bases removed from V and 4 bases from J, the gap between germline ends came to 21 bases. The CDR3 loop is CASSPRLLSGGYNEQFF. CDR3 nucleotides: TGTGCCAGCAGCCCCAGGCTCCTTAGCGGAGGTTACAATGAGCAGTTCTTC. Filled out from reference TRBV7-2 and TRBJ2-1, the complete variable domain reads GAGVSQSPSNKVTEKGKDVELRCDPISGHTALYWYRQSLGQGLEFLIYFQGNSAPDKSGLPSDRFSAERTGGSVSTLTIQRTQQEDSAVYLCASSPRLLSGGYNEQFFGPGTRLTVL.

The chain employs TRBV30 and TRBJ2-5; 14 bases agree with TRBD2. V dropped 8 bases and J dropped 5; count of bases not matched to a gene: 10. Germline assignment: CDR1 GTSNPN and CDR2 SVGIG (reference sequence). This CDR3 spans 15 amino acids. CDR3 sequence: CAGTSGGRSEETQYF. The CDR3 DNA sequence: TGTGCCGGGACTAGCGGGGGCAGGAGTGAGGAGACCCAGTACTTC. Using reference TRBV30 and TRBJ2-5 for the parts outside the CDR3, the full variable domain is SQTIHQWPATLVQPVGSPLSLECTVEGTSNPNLYWYRQAAGRGLQLLFYSVGIGQISSEVPQNLSASRPQDRQFILSSKKLLLSDSGFYLCAGTSGGRSEETQYFGPGTRLLVL.

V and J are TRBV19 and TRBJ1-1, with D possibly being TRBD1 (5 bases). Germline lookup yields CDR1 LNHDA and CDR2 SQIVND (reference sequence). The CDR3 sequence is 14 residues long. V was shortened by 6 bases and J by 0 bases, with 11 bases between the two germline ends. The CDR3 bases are TGTGCCAGTAGGATTAGGGGCCTGAACACTGAAGCTTTCTTT. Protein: CASRIRGLNTEAFF.

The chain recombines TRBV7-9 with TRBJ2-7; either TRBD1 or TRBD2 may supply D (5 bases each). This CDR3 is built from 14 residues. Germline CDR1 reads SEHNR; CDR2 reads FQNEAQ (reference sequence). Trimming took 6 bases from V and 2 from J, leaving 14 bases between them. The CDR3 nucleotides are TGTGCCAGCAGAGACTCGGGACGGCCCTACGAGCAGTACTTC. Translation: CASRDSGRPYEQYF.

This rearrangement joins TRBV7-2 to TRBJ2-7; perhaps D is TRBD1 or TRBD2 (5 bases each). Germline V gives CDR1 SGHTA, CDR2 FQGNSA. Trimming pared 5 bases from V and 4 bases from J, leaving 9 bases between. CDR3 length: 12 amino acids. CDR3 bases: TGTGCCAGCAGCCAGGGCGGGTACGAGCAGTACTTC. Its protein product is CASSQGGYEQYF.

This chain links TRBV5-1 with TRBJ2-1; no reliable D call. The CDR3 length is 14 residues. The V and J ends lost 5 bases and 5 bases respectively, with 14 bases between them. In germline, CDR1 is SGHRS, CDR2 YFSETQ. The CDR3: CASSVSGTNNEQFF. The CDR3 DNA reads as TGCGCCAGCAGTGTCAGTGGTACAAACAATGAGCAGTTCTTC.

The CDR3 nucleotides are TGTGCCTTGAACCGACAGGGGGGGGGAACTGAAGCTTTCTTT. It encodes CALNRQGGGTEAFF. The chain links TRBV28 to TRBJ1-1, with 9 bases aligning to TRBD1. The CDR3 loop spans 14 amino acids. The junction had 12 bases not matched to a gene; V was cut back by 11 bases and J by 5 bases. Germline assignment: CDR1 MDHEN and CDR2 SYDVKM.

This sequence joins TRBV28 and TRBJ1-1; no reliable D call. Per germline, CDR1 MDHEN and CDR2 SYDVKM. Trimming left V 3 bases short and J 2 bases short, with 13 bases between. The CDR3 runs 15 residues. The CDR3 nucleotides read TGTGCCAGCAGTTTTCCCCCACCAGGCAACACTGAAGCTTTCTTT. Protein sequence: CASSFPPPGNTEAFF. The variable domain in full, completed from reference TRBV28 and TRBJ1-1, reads DVKVTQSSRYLVKRTGEKVFLECVQDMDHENMFWYRQDPGLGLRLIYFSYDVKMKEKGDIPEGYSVSREKKERFSLILESASTNQTSMYLCASSFPPPGNTEAFFGQGTRLTVV.

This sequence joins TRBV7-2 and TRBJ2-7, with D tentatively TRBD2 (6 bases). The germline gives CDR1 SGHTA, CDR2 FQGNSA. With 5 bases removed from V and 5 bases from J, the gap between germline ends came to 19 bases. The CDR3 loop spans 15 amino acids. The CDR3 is CASSPQSGVSDEQYF. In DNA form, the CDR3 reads TGTGCCAGCAGCCCCCAGTCGGGGGTGAGCGACGAGCAGTACTTC.

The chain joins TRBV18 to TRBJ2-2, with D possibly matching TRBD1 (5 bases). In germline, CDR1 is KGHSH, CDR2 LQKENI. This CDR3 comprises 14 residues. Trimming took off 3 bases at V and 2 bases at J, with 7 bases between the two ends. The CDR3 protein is CASSPTVNTGELFF. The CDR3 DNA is TGTGCCAGCTCACCGACAGTTAACACCGGGGAGCTGTTTTTT. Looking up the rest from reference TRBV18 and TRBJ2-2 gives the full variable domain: NAGVMQNPRHLVRRRGQEARLRCSPMKGHSHVYWYRQLPEEGLKFMVYLQKENIIDESGMPKERFSAEFPKEGPSILRIQQVVRGDSAAYFCASSPTVNTGELFFGEGSRLTVL.

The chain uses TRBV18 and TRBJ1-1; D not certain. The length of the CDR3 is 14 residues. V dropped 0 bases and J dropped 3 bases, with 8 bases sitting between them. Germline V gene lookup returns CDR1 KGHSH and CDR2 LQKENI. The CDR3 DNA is TGTGCCAGCTCACCACCGTTCCGGGACACTGAAGCTTTCTTT. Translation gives CASSPPFRDTEAFF.

The CDR3 sequence is CASSSNYGYTF. The DNA for the CDR3 is TGTGCCAGCAGCTCGAACTATGGCTACACCTTC. The V and J genes are TRBV7-9 and TRBJ1-2; D unresolved. This CDR3 has 11 residues. The V end lost 4 bases, the J end lost 2 bases, and 2 bases lay between the germline ends. The germline gives CDR1 SEHNR, CDR2 FQNEAQ (reference sequence).

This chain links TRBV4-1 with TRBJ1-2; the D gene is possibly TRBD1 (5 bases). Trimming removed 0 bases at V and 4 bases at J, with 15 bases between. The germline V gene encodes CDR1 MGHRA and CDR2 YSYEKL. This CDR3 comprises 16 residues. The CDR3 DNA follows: TGCGCCAGCAGCCAAGATGGGGGGGTTCGAGGCTATGGCTACACCTTC. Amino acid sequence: CASSQDGGVRGYGYTF.

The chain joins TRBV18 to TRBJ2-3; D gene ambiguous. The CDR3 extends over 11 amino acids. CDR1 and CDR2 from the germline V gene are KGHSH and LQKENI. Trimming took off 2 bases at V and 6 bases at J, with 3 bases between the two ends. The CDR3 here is CASSPMDTQYF. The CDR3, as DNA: TGTGCCAGCTCACCAATGGATACGCAGTATTTT.

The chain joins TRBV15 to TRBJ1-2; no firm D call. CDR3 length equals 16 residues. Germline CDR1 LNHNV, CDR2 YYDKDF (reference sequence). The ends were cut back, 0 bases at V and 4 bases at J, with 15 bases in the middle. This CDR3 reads CATSRDLAAEVYGYTF. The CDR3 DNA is TGTGCCACCAGCAGAGATCTGGCCGCGGAGGTCTATGGCTACACCTTC.

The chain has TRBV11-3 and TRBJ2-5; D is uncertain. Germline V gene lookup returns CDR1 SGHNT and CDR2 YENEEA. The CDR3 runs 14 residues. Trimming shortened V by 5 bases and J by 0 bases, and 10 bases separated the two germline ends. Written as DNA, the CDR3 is TGTGCCAGCAGCCCCCGATCATACCAAGAGACCCAGTACTTC. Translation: CASSPRSYQETQYF.

This CDR3 is CASSLGSQKTQYF. CDR3 DNA: TGTGCCAGCAGCTTAGGCTCTCAGAAGACCCAGTACTTC. The genes are TRBV5-6 and TRBJ2-5; D gene ambiguous. V was trimmed by 2 bases and J by 6 bases, leaving 11 bases between them. Germline CDR1 SGHDT, CDR2 YYEEEE. This CDR3 region has 13 residues.

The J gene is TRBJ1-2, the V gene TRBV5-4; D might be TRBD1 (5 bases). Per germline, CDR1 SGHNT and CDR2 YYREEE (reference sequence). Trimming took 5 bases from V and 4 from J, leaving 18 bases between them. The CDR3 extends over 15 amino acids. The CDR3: CASSLGQGRPYGYTF. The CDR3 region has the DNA TGTGCCAGCAGTCTAGGGCAGGGAAGACCCTATGGCTACACCTTC.

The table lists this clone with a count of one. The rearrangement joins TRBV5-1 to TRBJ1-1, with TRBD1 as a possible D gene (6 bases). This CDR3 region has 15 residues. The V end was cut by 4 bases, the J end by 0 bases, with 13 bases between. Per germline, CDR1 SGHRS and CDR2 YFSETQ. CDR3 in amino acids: CASSPGQTLNTEAFF. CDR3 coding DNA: TGCGCCAGCAGCCCTGGACAGACTCTGAACACTGAAGCTTTCTTT.

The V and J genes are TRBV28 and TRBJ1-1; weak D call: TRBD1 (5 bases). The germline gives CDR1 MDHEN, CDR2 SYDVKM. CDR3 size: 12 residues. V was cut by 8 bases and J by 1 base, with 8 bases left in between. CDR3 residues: CASRTGNTEAFF. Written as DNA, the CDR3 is TGTGCCAGCCGAACAGGGAACACTGAAGCTTTCTTT. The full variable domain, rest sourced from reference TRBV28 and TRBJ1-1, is DVKVTQSSRYLVKRTGEKVFLECVQDMDHENMFWYRQDPGLGLRLIYFSYDVKMKEKGDIPEGYSVSREKKERFSLILESASTNQTSMYLCASRTGNTEAFFGQGTRLTVV.

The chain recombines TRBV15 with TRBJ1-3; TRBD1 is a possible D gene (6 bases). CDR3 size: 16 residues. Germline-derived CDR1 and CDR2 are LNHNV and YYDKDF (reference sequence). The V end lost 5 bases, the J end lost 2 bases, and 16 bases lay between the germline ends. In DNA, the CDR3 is TGTGCCACCAGCCGTGGGGCGGGGGCTGCTGGAAACACCATATATTTT. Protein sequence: CATSRGAGAAGNTIYF.

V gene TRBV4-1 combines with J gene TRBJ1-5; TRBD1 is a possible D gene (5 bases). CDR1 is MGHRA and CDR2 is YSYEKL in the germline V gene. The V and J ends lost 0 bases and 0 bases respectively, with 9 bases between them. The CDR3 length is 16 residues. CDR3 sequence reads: CASSQEGTNSNQPQHF. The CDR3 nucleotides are TGCGCCAGCAGCCAAGAAGGGACGAATAGCAATCAGCCCCAGCATTTT.

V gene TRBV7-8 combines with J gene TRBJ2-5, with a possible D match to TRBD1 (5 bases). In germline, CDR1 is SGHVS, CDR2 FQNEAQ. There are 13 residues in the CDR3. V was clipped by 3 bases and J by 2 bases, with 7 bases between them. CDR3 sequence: CASSFQGQETQYF. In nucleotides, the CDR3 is TGTGCCAGCAGCTTTCAGGGACAAGAGACCCAGTACTTC.

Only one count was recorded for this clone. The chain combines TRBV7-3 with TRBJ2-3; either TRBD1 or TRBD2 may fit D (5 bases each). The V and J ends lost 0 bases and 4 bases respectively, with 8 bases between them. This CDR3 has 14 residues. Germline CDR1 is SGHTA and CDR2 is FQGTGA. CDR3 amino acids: CASSLTGTADTQYF. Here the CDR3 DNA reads TGTGCCAGCAGCTTAACAGGGACCGCAGATACGCAGTATTTT. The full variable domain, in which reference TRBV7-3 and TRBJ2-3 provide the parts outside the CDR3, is GAGVSQTPSNKVTEKGKYVELRCDPISGHTALYWYRQSLGQGPEFLIYFQGTGAADDSGLPNDRFFAVRPEGSVSTLKIQRTERGDSAVYLCASSLTGTADTQYFGPGTRLTVL.

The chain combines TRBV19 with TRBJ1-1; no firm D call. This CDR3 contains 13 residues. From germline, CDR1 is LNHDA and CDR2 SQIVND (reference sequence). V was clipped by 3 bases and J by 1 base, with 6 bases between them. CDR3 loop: CASSIDPNTEAFF. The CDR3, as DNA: TGTGCCAGTAGTATCGACCCGAACACTGAAGCTTTCTTT.

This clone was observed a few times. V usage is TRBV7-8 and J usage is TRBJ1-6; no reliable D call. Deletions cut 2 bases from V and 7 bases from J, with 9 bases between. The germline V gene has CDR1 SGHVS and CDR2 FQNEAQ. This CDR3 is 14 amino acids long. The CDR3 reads CASSLPMGNSPLHF. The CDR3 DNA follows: TGTGCCAGCAGCTTACCGATGGGGAATTCACCCCTCCACTTT.